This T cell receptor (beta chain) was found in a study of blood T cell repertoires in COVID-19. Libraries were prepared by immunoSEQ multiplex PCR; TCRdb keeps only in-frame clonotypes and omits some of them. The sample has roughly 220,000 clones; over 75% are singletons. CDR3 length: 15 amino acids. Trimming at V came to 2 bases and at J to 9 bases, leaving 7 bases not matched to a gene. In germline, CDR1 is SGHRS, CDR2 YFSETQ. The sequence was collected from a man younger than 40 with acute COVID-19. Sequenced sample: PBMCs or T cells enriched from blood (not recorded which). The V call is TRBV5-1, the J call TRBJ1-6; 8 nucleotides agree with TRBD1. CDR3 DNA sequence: TGCGCCAGCAGCTTCTGGACAGGGAAGTTTTCACCCCTCCACTTT. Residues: CASSFWTGKFSPLHF.